A selection of T cell receptor beta chains follows, all from one sample in a study of blood T cell repertoires in COVID-19. Here immunoSEQ multiplex PCR was the method, and the copy in TCRdb shows in-frame clones only, minus some. The sample includes about 170,000 clones, around nine tenths of them seen just once. The sequencing sample was made of peripheral blood. The receptors were gathered from a man between 70 and 80 years old with acute or convalescent COVID-19. The CDR3 runs from the conserved cysteine through the conserved F or W. D genes are given only for firm matches. Size tells how often a clone was seen (once, few, many) or the class of an expanded clone, and some rows leave it out.

j_call: TRBJ2-2
d_call: .
v_call: TRBV20-1
clone_size: .
cdr3_aa: CSARDFRELFF
cdr3_nt: TGCAGTGCTAGAGATTTCAGGGAGCTGTTTTTT

j_call: TRBJ1-2
d_call: .
v_call: TRBV7-3
clone_size: .
cdr3_aa: CASSLTGTRDNYGYTF
cdr3_nt: TGTGCCAGCAGCTTAACGGGCACGCGCGATAACTATGGCTACACCTTC

j_call: TRBJ1-2
d_call: TRBD1
v_call: TRBV4-1
clone_size: .
cdr3_aa: CASSPGQGYGYTF
cdr3_nt: TGCGCCAGCAGCCCGGGACAGGGGTATGGCTACACCTTC

j_call: TRBJ1-2
d_call: .
v_call: TRBV11-2
clone_size: .
cdr3_aa: CASSSWVPGANYGYTF
cdr3_nt: TGTGCCAGCAGCTCTTGGGTGCCGGGAGCTAACTATGGCTACACCTTC

j_call: TRBJ2-3
d_call: .
v_call: TRBV9
clone_size: .
cdr3_aa: CASSVLMGRTDTQYF
cdr3_nt: TGTGCCAGCAGCGTACTCATGGGGCGCACAGATACGCAGTATTTT

j_call: TRBJ2-7
d_call: TRBD2
v_call: TRBV28
clone_size: .
cdr3_aa: CASSPIAGGPTGTYEQYF
cdr3_nt: TGTGCCAGCAGCCCGATAGCGGGGGGGCCCACGGGAACCTACGAGCAGTACTTC

j_call: TRBJ2-1
d_call: .
v_call: TRBV7-9
clone_size: .
cdr3_aa: CASSFPVGGVRNEQFF
cdr3_nt: TGTGCCAGCAGCTTCCCCGTAGGGGGAGTAAGGAATGAGCAGTTCTTC

j_call: TRBJ1-5
d_call: TRBD1
v_call: TRBV18
clone_size: .
cdr3_aa: CASSPTTGDQPQHF
cdr3_nt: TGTGCCAGCTCACCTACGACAGGGGATCAGCCCCAGCATTTT

j_call: TRBJ2-2
d_call: .
v_call: TRBV28
clone_size: .
cdr3_aa: CASSPAQSWAAANTGELFF
cdr3_nt: TGTGCCAGCAGCCCCGCCCAGTCGTGGGCAGCCGCGAACACCGGGGAGCTGTTTTTT

j_call: TRBJ1-4
d_call: .
v_call: TRBV2
clone_size: few
cdr3_aa: CASSEGGPGGFATNEKLFF
cdr3_nt: TGTGCCAGCAGTGAAGGTGGCCCAGGAGGGTTTGCAACTAATGAAAAACTGTTTTTT

j_call: TRBJ1-1
d_call: TRBD1
v_call: TRBV5-1
clone_size: .
cdr3_aa: CASSLGTGVNTEAFF
cdr3_nt: TGCGCCAGCAGCTTGGGGACAGGGGTGAACACTGAAGCTTTCTTT

j_call: TRBJ2-7
d_call: .
v_call: TRBV28
clone_size: .
cdr3_aa: CASSRQTSYEQYF
cdr3_nt: TGTGCCAGCAGCCGACAGACTTCCTACGAGCAGTACTTC

j_call: TRBJ2-3
d_call: TRBD1
v_call: TRBV11-3
clone_size: .
cdr3_aa: CASSSGQVTDTQYF
cdr3_nt: TGTGCCAGCAGCTCGGGACAGGTCACAGATACGCAGTATTTT

j_call: TRBJ2-5
d_call: TRBD2
v_call: TRBV7-9
clone_size: once
cdr3_aa: CASSLAEETQYF
cdr3_nt: TGTGCCAGCAGTCTAGCGGAAGAGACCCAGTACTTC

j_call: TRBJ2-5
d_call: .
v_call: TRBV28
clone_size: many
cdr3_aa: CASSLPGGLETQYF
cdr3_nt: TGTGCCAGCAGTCTCCCAGGGGGGTTGGAGACCCAGTACTTC

j_call: TRBJ1-5
d_call: .
v_call: TRBV4-1
clone_size: once
cdr3_aa: CASSPRGDMQPQHF
cdr3_nt: TGCGCCAGCAGCCCCCGGGGGGACATGCAGCCCCAGCATTTT

j_call: TRBJ1-5
d_call: .
v_call: TRBV2
clone_size: .
cdr3_aa: CASSAGLEDQPQHF
cdr3_nt: TGTGCCAGCAGTGCAGGGCTTGAGGATCAGCCCCAGCATTTT

j_call: TRBJ2-7
d_call: .
v_call: TRBV18
clone_size: .
cdr3_aa: CASSFVYEQYF
cdr3_nt: TGTGCCAGCTCGTTCGTCTACGAGCAGTACTTC

j_call: TRBJ1-6
d_call: .
v_call: TRBV18
clone_size: .
cdr3_aa: CASSPTGGRDSPLHF
cdr3_nt: TGTGCCAGCTCACCAACGGGGGGTCGGGATTCACCCCTCCACTTT

j_call: TRBJ1-3
d_call: .
v_call: TRBV6-4
clone_size: .
cdr3_aa: CASSDSDGEGRRNTIYF
cdr3_nt: TGTGCCAGCAGTGACTCGGACGGGGAAGGTCGGCGAAACACCATATATTTT

j_call: TRBJ2-2
d_call: .
v_call: TRBV4-1
clone_size: .
cdr3_aa: CASSPGLLRALTNTGELFF
cdr3_nt: TGCGCCAGCAGCCCCGGGCTCTTGAGGGCCCTCACGAACACCGGGGAGCTGTTTTTT

j_call: TRBJ1-2
d_call: .
v_call: TRBV11-2
clone_size: .
cdr3_aa: CASSGGGGYGYTF
cdr3_nt: TGTGCCAGCAGCGGAGGGGGGGGCTATGGCTACACCTTC

j_call: TRBJ2-1
d_call: .
v_call: TRBV5-1
clone_size: .
cdr3_aa: CASSLGSHSDEQFF
cdr3_nt: TGCGCCAGCAGCTTGGGTTCCCATTCGGATGAGCAGTTCTTC

j_call: TRBJ2-7
d_call: TRBD2
v_call: TRBV9
clone_size: .
cdr3_aa: CASSVGGLDPYEQYF
cdr3_nt: TGTGCCAGCAGCGTAGGGGGACTAGATCCCTACGAGCAGTACTTC

j_call: TRBJ1-5
d_call: .
v_call: TRBV10-3
clone_size: .
cdr3_aa: CAISESISGHSNQPQHF
cdr3_nt: TGTGCCATCAGTGAGTCGATTTCAGGGCATAGCAATCAGCCCCAGCATTTT

j_call: TRBJ1-5
d_call: TRBD1
v_call: TRBV5-5
clone_size: .
cdr3_aa: CASSYGQGGAQPQHF
cdr3_nt: TGTGCCAGCAGCTACGGACAGGGGGGTGCTCAGCCCCAGCATTTT

j_call: TRBJ1-4
d_call: .
v_call: TRBV25-1
clone_size: .
cdr3_aa: CASSESPGATNEKLFF
cdr3_nt: TGTGCCAGCAGTGAAAGCCCCGGTGCAACTAATGAAAAACTGTTTTTT

j_call: TRBJ2-3
d_call: .
v_call: TRBV24-1
clone_size: .
cdr3_aa: CATSERGTNNGGTQYF
cdr3_nt: TGTGCCACCAGTGAGCGCGGGACCAATAACGGAGGTACGCAGTATTTT

j_call: TRBJ2-5
d_call: .
v_call: TRBV5-1
clone_size: .
cdr3_aa: CASSLTSRSETQYF
cdr3_nt: TGCGCCAGCAGCTTGACTAGTCGGAGTGAGACCCAGTACTTC

j_call: TRBJ2-1
d_call: TRBD1
v_call: TRBV29-1
clone_size: .
cdr3_aa: CSVGAGGPWNEQFF
cdr3_nt: TGCAGCGTTGGTGCAGGGGGCCCTTGGAATGAGCAGTTCTTC

j_call: TRBJ2-3
d_call: .
v_call: TRBV9
clone_size: .
cdr3_aa: CASSDMRTADTQYF
cdr3_nt: TGTGCCAGCAGCGACATGCGGACAGCAGATACGCAGTATTTT

j_call: TRBJ2-3
d_call: .
v_call: TRBV6-6
clone_size: .
cdr3_aa: CASSSPGFTDTQYF
cdr3_nt: TGTGCCAGCAGTTCCCCGGGATTCACAGATACGCAGTATTTT

j_call: TRBJ1-4
d_call: TRBD1
v_call: TRBV4-2
clone_size: .
cdr3_aa: CASSPRQGENEKLFF
cdr3_nt: TGTGCCAGCAGCCCCCGACAGGGGGAAAATGAAAAACTGTTTTTT

j_call: TRBJ2-3
d_call: .
v_call: TRBV7-3
clone_size: .
cdr3_aa: CASSLGQARQYF
cdr3_nt: TGTGCCAGCAGCTTAGGCCAGGCAAGGCAGTATTTT